The 6 T cell receptor beta chains below all came from one sample that was sequenced in a study of cytomegalovirus exposure and HLA in healthy donors. Both 60 Vbeta primers and 13 Jbeta primers went into the PCR. Generated by immunoSEQ multiplex PCR, the TCRdb table keeps only in-frame clones and is missing some. Here the sample spans fewer than 60,000 clones, about 72% being singletons. The sample comprised PBMCs. These receptors originate from a woman aged 40 to 50 in good health and CMV-seropositive.

V usage is TRBV29-1 and J usage is TRBJ2-1; perhaps TRBD1 as D (6 bases). CDR1 is SQVTM, CDR2 ANQGSEA, per germline. With 3 bases removed from V and 4 bases from J, the gap between germline ends came to 13 bases. CDR3 length: 14 residues. For the CDR3, the DNA is TGCAGCGTTGAGGGGAGACAGGCTTACAATGAGCAGTTCTTC. As protein: CSVEGRQAYNEQFF.

The chain has TRBV7-8 and TRBJ2-5; TRBD1 matches 7 bases. The CDR3 covers 15 residues. J was trimmed by 1 base and V by 5 bases; bases with no gene match: 7. Looked up from germline, CDR1 is SGHVS and CDR2 is FQNEAQ. The CDR3 sequence: CASSAYRGRQETQYF. CDR3 sequence (DNA): TGTGCCAGCAGCGCGTACAGGGGTCGCCAAGAGACCCAGTACTTC.

The J gene is TRBJ2-5, the V gene TRBV7-2; 8 nucleotides line up with TRBD1. This CDR3 is 14 amino acids long. Trimming took 4 bases from V and 6 from J; bases not matched to a gene: 7. Germline V CDR1 and CDR2: SGHTA, FQGNSA. CDR3 sequence reads: CASSSRGRGKTQYF. CDR3 DNA sequence: TGTGCCAGCAGCTCCAGGGGGCGCGGAAAGACCCAGTACTTC.

This clone appeared a few times. Here the CDR3 reads CASAIYREGVTGELFF. The CDR3 DNA reads TGTGCTAGTGCCATATACAGGGAAGGTGTCACCGGGGAGCTGTTTTTT. V and J are TRBV12-5 and TRBJ2-2; possible D gene TRBD1, 6 bases. The CDR3 length is 16 residues. Trimming took 7 bases from V and 4 from J, leaving 19 bases between them. The germline CDR1 and CDR2 sequences are LGHNT and FRNRAP.

This clone was observed a handful of times. J is TRBJ1-2 and V is TRBV5-5, with D possibly being TRBD1 (5 bases). This CDR3 comprises 15 residues. The V and J ends lost 6 bases and 3 bases respectively, with 18 bases between them. Germline assignment: CDR1 SGHKS and CDR2 YYEKEE (reference sequence). DNA of the CDR3: TGTGCCAGCAACCCTAAAGGGGCGCATCACTATGGCTACACCTTC. Encoded protein: CASNPKGAHHYGYTF. Complete variable domain (other parts from reference TRBV5-5 and TRBJ1-2): DAGVTQSPTHLIKTRGQQVTLRCSPISGHKSVSWYQQVLGQGPQFIFQYYEKEERGRGNFPDRFSARQFPNYSSELNVNALLLGDSALYLCASNPKGAHHYGYTFGSGTRLTVV.

V is TRBV7-8 and J is TRBJ1-6, with D possibly matching TRBD1 (6 bases). V was cut by 5 bases and J by 0 bases, with 14 bases left in between. Germline V gene lookup returns CDR1 SGHVS and CDR2 FQNEAQ. This CDR3 has 17 residues. The CDR3 protein is CASSKRGRSSYNSPLHF. The CDR3 DNA reads TGTGCCAGCAGCAAGCGGGGGCGGAGCTCCTATAATTCACCCCTCCACTTT.